The rows below give T cell receptor beta chains drawn from one sample of a study of response to subunit inactivated influenza vaccine. One entry per CDR3 protein, called by TCRdb with MiXCR from the RT-PCR reads. The sample yields 610,000 or so distinct CDR3 sequences, 14% seen once. The source was PBMCs from blood, collected 11 to 12 days after vaccination. The source of these receptors is a man in his fifties or sixties who received an inactivated influenza vaccine. Each CDR3 is given with its conserved first and last residue. The D gene is left open where the match is weak. Clone size, where shown, is once, few, many, or a class for clones that have expanded.

>.|TRBJ1-2|few|TRBV28
TGTGCCAGCAGTCTCCCCCGGGACTCAAACTATGGCTACACCTTC
CASSLPRDSNYGYTF
>TRBD2|TRBJ2-1|many|TRBV5-1
TGCGCCAGCAGCTTGGAGTTAGCGGGAGGCTACAATGAGCAGTTCTTC
CASSLELAGGYNEQFF
>TRBD2|TRBJ2-3|.|TRBV7-3
TGTGCCAGCAGCTTAAGGCCTAGCGGGAGCGGTATAGATACGCAGTATTTT
CASSLRPSGSGIDTQYF
>.|TRBJ2-7|.|TRBV7-2
TGTGCCAGCAGCGCGCTGACTAATTCGCGGGAGCAGTACTTC
CASSALTNSREQYF
>TRBD2|TRBJ2-2|.|TRBV12-3/TRBV12-4
TGTGCCAGCAGGTCTCTAGCGGGGGGGCCGGGGTTTTTT
CASRSLAGGPGFF
>.|TRBJ1-1|few|TRBV5-6
TGTGCCAGCAGCTCATCACGCCCTGAAGCTTTCTTT
CASSSSRPEAFF
>.|TRBJ1-4|.|TRBV20-1
TGCAGTGCGCTAGAGCCAGGGAATGAAAAACTGTTTTTT
CSALEPGNEKLFF
>TRBD2|TRBJ2-1|few|TRBV5-1
TGCGCCAGCAGCTTGGGGGGACTAGCGGCGCTCAATGAGCAGTTCTTC
CASSLGGLAALNEQFF
>.|TRBJ1-1|few|TRBV25-1
TGTGCCAGCAGTGGGTCGAGGACGGTCTTT
CASSGSRTVF
>.|TRBJ2-5|few|TRBV4-1
TGCGCCAGCAGCCATTTAGGGGGGCGAAGAGAGACCCAGTACTTC
CASSHLGGRRETQYF
>.|TRBJ2-2|.|TRBV5-5
TGTGCCAGCAGCTTGGAGGGGCTTAACACCGGGGAGCTGTTTTTT
CASSLEGLNTGELFF
>.|TRBJ2-3|many|TRBV7-8
TGTGCCAGCAGCCCTTTAGCAGATACGCAGTATTTT
CASSPLADTQYF
>TRBD2|TRBJ2-3|few|TRBV29-1
TGCAGCACTCAACTAGCGGGTAGCACAGATACGCAGTATTTT
CSTQLAGSTDTQYF
>.|TRBJ2-3|.|TRBV9
TGTGCCAGCAGCCTCTTCAACAGCGCCGATACGCAGTATTTT
CASSLFNSADTQYF
>TRBD2|TRBJ2-2|.|TRBV7-6
TGTGCCAGCAGCTTAGAGCGGGACTATGTTGGCGGGGAGCTGTTTTTT
CASSLERDYVGGELFF
>TRBD1|TRBJ2-2|.|TRBV6-2/TRBV6-3
TGTGCCAGCAGACCGACAGGGGGCAACACCGGGGAGCTGTTTTTT
CASRPTGGNTGELFF
>TRBD1|TRBJ2-7|many|TRBV29-1
TGCAGCGTTACCGGGACAGGGTCCGTCTACGAGCAGTACTTC
CSVTGTGSVYEQYF
>.|TRBJ2-7|.|TRBV7-2
TGTGCCAGCAGCCCCTATGTTGGGTTGGGCGAGCAGTACTTC
CASSPYVGLGEQYF
>.|TRBJ2-3|.|TRBV5-6
TGTGCCAGCAGCTTGATGTCGGCCTTAGACACAGATACGCAGTATTTT
CASSLMSALDTDTQYF
>.|TRBJ1-4|few|TRBV7-2
TGTGCCAGCAGCTTAGCCGGTACAGCAGAAAAACTGTTTTTT
CASSLAGTAEKLFF
>TRBD2|TRBJ2-7|.|TRBV6-2/TRBV6-3
TGTGCCAGCAACCTAGCGGGAGTCTACGAGCAGTACTTC
CASNLAGVYEQYF
>.|TRBJ2-2|.|TRBV10-3
TGTGGCATCAGTTCGGAGACGGAGAACACCGGGGAGCTGTTTTTT
CGISSETENTGELFF
>TRBD1|TRBJ2-4|.|TRBV5-1
TGCGCCAGCAGCCAGGAGGGACAGGGAAACATTCAGTACTTC
CASSQEGQGNIQYF
>.|TRBJ2-3|.|TRBV19
TGTGCCAGTAGTACCGTAGCGGAAAGCACAGATACGCAGTATTTT
CASSTVAESTDTQYF
>.|TRBJ1-4|.|TRBV6-2/TRBV6-3
TGTGCCAGCAGTTTCTCGAAGCCGGAAAAACTGTTTTTT
CASSFSKPEKLFF
>.|TRBJ2-3|.|TRBV10-3
TGTGCCACAAGGGGGGGGGAAGGAGATACGCAGTATTTT
CATRGGEGDTQYF
>.|TRBJ2-5|.|TRBV7-2
TGTGCCAGCAGCTTAGTTCCCAGCGAGCAGACCCAGTACTTC
CASSLVPSEQTQYF
>TRBD2|TRBJ2-3|few|TRBV5-1
TGCGCCAGCAGCTTGGTCCATTCTAGCGGAGAGGATACGCAGTATTTT
CASSLVHSSGEDTQYF
>.|TRBJ2-1|many|TRBV6-5
TGTGCCAGTGGTCGGGGGTTTGGGGACAATGAGCAGTTCTTC
CASGRGFGDNEQFF
>.|TRBJ2-7|.|TRBV3-1
TGTGCCAGCAGCCAACTCCAATTCGAGCAGTACTTC
CASSQLQFEQYF
>TRBD1|TRBJ2-2|.|TRBV6-2/TRBV6-3
TGTGCCAGCAGTTTCCGGGACAGGGGTCTCACCGGGGAGCTGTTTTTT
CASSFRDRGLTGELFF
>TRBD2|TRBJ2-3|few|TRBV10-3
TGTGCCAGCCGGACTAGCGGTGGGGATACGCAGTATTTT
CASRTSGGDTQYF
>TRBD1|TRBJ2-6|.|TRBV4-1
TGCGCCAGCAGCCAAGTCAAATCGGAAACAGGGGTAGGGGCCAACGTCCTGACTTTC
CASSQVKSETGVGANVLTF
>TRBD1|TRBJ1-2|.|TRBV12-3/TRBV12-4
TGTGCCAGCCAACAGGGGGGGGTTTATGGCTACACCTTC
CASQQGGVYGYTF
>.|TRBJ2-2|few|TRBV7-2
TGTGCCAGCAGCTTATTGGGGGCTAACACCGGGGAGCTGTTTTTT
CASSLLGANTGELFF
>TRBD2|TRBJ2-1|.|TRBV6-1
TGTGCCAGCAGTGATAGCGGGAGGGCCCGGAATGAGCAGTTCTTC
CASSDSGRARNEQFF
>TRBD2|TRBJ2-1|.|TRBV6-2/TRBV6-3
TGTGCCAGCAGTTACCCGCGGGAGGCTTTCTACAATGAGCAGTTCTTC
CASSYPREAFYNEQFF
>TRBD1|TRBJ2-1|many|TRBV4-2
TGTGCCAGCAGCCAAGAAAAGATATCCCCCGGGACAGGGGGCCTCAATGAGCAGTTCTTC
CASSQEKISPGTGGLNEQFF
>.|TRBJ2-7|many|TRBV29-1
TGCAGCGTCGCCGGGACCTACGAGCAGTACTTC
CSVAGTYEQYF
>TRBD1|TRBJ2-2|few|TRBV27
TGTGCCAGCAGTTTCGGGGACAGAAACACCGGGGAGCTGTTTTTT
CASSFGDRNTGELFF
>.|TRBJ1-1|.|TRBV7-9
TGTGCCAGCACCTTTCAGGGTTTGAACACTGAAGCTTTCTTT
CASTFQGLNTEAFF
>.|TRBJ2-4|.|TRBV15
TGTGCCACCAGCAGAGACTTGGTAACGATAGCCAAAAACATTCAGTACTTC
CATSRDLVTIAKNIQYF
>.|TRBJ2-5|few|TRBV7-2
TGTGCCAGCTCCACTTCGGGGCTTCCGCTTGAGACCCAGTACTTC
CASSTSGLPLETQYF
>.|TRBJ1-5|.|TRBV19
TGTGCCAGTAGAGGAGTGAGACGCAGCAATCAGCCCCAGCATTTT
CASRGVRRSNQPQHF
>.|TRBJ1-1|.|TRBV20-1
TGCAGTGCTACCGGGAGCCTAGGAGGGTACACTGAAGCTTTCTTT
CSATGSLGGYTEAFF
>.|TRBJ2-5|few|TRBV7-2
TGTGCCAGCAGCTTGTTCTGGAGAGGGGGGCAAGAGACCCAGTACTTC
CASSLFWRGGQETQYF
>.|TRBJ2-7|few|TRBV11-2
TGTGCCAGCAGCTTAGTAGCGGCTACCTACGAGCAGTACTTC
CASSLVAATYEQYF